This T cell receptor beta chain was recovered during a study of a mutant IDH1 vaccine in newly diagnosed glioma. Background on the study: Week 35 held visit V12, while week 47 held visit V13.

The germline V gene encodes CDR1 SGHDN and CDR2 FVKESK. The CDR3 length is 14 residues. Trimming pared 2 bases from V and 7 bases from J, leaving 11 bases between. A word on this clone: The antigen remains unidentified.

Described time point: week 47, end of study. Vaccine doses each comprised 300 ug of mutant IDH1 20-mer peptide, with topical imiquimod. TCRdb keeps only in-frame clones here, not all; method: immunoSEQ multiplex PCR. The sample carries 10,000 to 15,000 clones, just over 75% recorded once. The sample in question was PBMCs, obtained from a glioma patient whose treatment included an IDH1 peptide vaccine. This TCR was recovered from a woman aged 40 to 50 with glioma. The chain links TRBV14 to TRBJ2-2; D uncertain. DNA for the CDR3: TGTGCCAGCAGCCAACGGACCCTTGGCGGGGAGCTGTTTTTT. It yields the protein CASSQRTLGGELFF.